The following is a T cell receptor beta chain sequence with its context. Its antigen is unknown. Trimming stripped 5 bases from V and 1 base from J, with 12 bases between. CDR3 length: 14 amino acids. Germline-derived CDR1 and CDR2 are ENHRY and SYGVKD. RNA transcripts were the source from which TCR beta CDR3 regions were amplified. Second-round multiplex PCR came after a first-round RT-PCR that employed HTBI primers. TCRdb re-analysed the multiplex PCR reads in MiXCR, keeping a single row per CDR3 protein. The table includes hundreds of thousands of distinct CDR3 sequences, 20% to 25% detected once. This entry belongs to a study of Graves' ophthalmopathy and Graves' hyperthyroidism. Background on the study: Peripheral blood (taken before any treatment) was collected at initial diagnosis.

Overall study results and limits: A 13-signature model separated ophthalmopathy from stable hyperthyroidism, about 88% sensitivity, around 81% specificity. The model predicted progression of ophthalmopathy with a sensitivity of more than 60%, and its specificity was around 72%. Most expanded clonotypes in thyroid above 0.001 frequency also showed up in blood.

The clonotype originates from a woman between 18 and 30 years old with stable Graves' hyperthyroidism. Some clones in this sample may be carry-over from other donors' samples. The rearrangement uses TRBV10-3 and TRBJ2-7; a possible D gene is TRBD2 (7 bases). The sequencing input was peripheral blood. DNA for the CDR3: TGTGCCATCAGTCACGGGGGGCTGTCCTACGAGCAGTACTTC. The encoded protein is CAISHGGLSYEQYF.